The 10 T cell receptor beta chains listed next were all sequenced from one sample in a study of blood T cell repertoires in COVID-19. This table comes from immunoSEQ multiplex PCR, and its TCRdb copy is limited to in-frame clones, with some not included. The sample contains roughly 390,000 clones, about 85% of which appear only once. The sample taken for sequencing was peripheral blood. Receptors originate from a woman younger than 35 with acute or convalescent COVID-19.

V usage is TRBV2 and J usage is TRBJ2-5, with TRBD2 as a possible D gene (7 bases). The CDR3 covers 13 residues. V gave up 2 bases and J gave up 4 bases, with 8 bases separating them. Germline CDR1 SNHLY, CDR2 FYNNEI. The CDR3 spells CASSERGGETQYF. The DNA of the CDR3 is TGTGCCAGCAGTGAAAGGGGGGGAGAGACCCAGTACTTC.

This clone was counted at least ten times. J is TRBJ1-2 and V is TRBV5-1; TRBD1 matches 8 bases. CDR3 length equals 15 residues. Trimming took 4 bases from V and 7 from J; bases not matched to a gene: 12. Germline assignment: CDR1 SGHRS and CDR2 YFSETQ. CDR3 nucleotides: TGCGCCAGCAGCCCAAACCCCAGGGGGCGGGGTGGCTACACCTTC. It encodes CASSPNPRGRGGYTF.

This chain joins TRBV19 and TRBJ1-6, with a weak D call TRBD1 (6 bases). The ends were cut back, 5 bases at V and 7 bases at J, with 9 bases in the middle. The germline V gene has CDR1 LNHDA and CDR2 SQIVND (reference sequence). This CDR3 comprises 13 residues. The CDR3, as DNA: TGTGCCAGTAGTGAAACAGGGAATTCACCCCTCCACTTT. Residues: CASSETGNSPLHF.

CDR3 nucleotide sequence: TGTGCCACCAGTGACCGTGGACTAGCGGGACAGGGGTACAATGAGCAGTTCTTC. Its translation is CATSDRGLAGQGYNEQFF. This chain uses TRBV24-1 with TRBJ2-1; 12 nucleotides agree with TRBD2. Germline CDR1 KGHDR, CDR2 SFDVKD. The V segment lost 4 bases and the J segment 4 bases; nucleotides outside the gene matches: 10. The CDR3 spans 18 residues.

A single count supports this clone. The rearrangement joins TRBV18 to TRBJ1-2; no definite D call. The CDR3 runs 16 residues. V was shortened by 2 bases and J by 3 bases, with 16 bases between the two germline ends. Germline-derived CDR1 and CDR2 are KGHSH and LQKENI. The CDR3 reads CASSPSPNPYDYGYTF. The DNA for the CDR3 is TGTGCCAGCTCACCATCCCCAAACCCCTACGACTATGGCTACACCTTC.

The chain links TRBV11-2 to TRBJ2-1, with D unresolved. Germline values: CDR1 SGHAT, CDR2 FQNNGV. Trimming pared 4 bases from V and 3 bases from J, leaving 10 bases between. This CDR3 is 14 amino acids long. The CDR3, as DNA: TGTGCCAGCAGCTATAATAGATACTACAATGAGCAGTTCTTC. Protein: CASSYNRYYNEQFF.

This chain uses TRBV15 with TRBJ1-1, with D unclear. Between the trimmed V and J ends, which lost 3 bases and 11 bases, there was a span of 22 bases. This CDR3 spans 15 amino acids. The germline V gene encodes CDR1 LNHNV and CDR2 YYDKDF (reference sequence). CDR3 loop: CATSSLPHLDFRAFF. The CDR3 bases are TGTGCCACCAGCAGCTTACCCCACCTCGATTTTCGGGCTTTCTTT.

V and J are TRBV4-1 and TRBJ1-4; D is unclear. Germline CDR1 and CDR2: MGHRA and YSYEKL. V was trimmed by 2 bases and J by 4 bases, leaving 8 bases between them. CDR3 length: 14 residues. The CDR3 DNA follows: TGCGCCAGCAGCCAATCTGCCTATAATGAAAAACTGTTTTTT. Protein product: CASSQSAYNEKLFF.

The chain is built from TRBV12-3 or TRBV12-4 and TRBJ1-1, with D hard to call. Trimming removed 11 bases from V and 11 bases from J, with 18 bases in between. This CDR3 has 11 amino acids. CDR3 in DNA: TGTGCCTCCCGACGGGGTTTTGAGGCTTTCTTT. It translates to CASRRGFEAFF.

This clone was detected only once. This chain uses TRBV5-5 with TRBJ2-1; the D gene is possibly TRBD2 (5 bases). Trimming left V 6 bases short and J 4 bases short, with 14 bases between. The CDR3 consists of 14 residues. Per the germline V gene, CDR1 is SGHKS and CDR2 is YYEKEE (reference sequence). The DNA of the CDR3 is TGTGCCAGCACCTCCGGGATCGGATACAATGAGCAGTTCTTC. Translating gives CASTSGIGYNEQFF.